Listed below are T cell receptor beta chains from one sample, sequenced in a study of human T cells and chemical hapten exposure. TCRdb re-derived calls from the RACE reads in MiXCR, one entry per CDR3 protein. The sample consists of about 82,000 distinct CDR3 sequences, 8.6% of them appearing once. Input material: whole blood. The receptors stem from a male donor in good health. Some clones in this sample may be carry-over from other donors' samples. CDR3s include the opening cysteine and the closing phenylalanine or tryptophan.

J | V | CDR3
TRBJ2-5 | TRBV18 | CASSPPPSGSTQYF
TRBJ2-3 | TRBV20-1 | CSASAPSTDTQYF
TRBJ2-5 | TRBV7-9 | CASSLGGRRVETQYF
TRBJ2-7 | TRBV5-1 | CASSSRTSGPYEQYF
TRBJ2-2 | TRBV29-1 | CSVEHSSTGELFF
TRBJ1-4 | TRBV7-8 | CASSSPGQPNEKLFF
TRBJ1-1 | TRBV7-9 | CASSPLRENTEAFF
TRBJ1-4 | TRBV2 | CASSERSQAGEKLFF
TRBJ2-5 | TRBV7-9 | CASSLAPGLAKETQYF
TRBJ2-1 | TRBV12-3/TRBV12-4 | CASSLRIRFVGGSSYNEQFF
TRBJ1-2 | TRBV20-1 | CSAKLRGYGYTF
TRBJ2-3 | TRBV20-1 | CSARKGSTDTQYF
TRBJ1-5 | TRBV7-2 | CASSLEGANQPQHF
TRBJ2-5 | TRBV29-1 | CSVLAGQETQYF
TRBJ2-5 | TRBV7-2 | CASSNPVASGGAGETKYF
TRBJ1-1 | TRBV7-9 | CASSFRDRGTEAFF
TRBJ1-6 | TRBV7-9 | CASSLVGQGESPLHF
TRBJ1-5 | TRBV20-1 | CSAWDSFDNQPQHF
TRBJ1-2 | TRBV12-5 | CASGLGQGNYGYTF
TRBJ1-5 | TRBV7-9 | CASSLVGGGGNQPQHF
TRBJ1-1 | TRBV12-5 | CASGPSKWPSHTEAFF
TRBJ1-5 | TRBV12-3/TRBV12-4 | CASSFGGQGEQPQHF
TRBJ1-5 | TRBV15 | CATSSRVGQPQHF